One sample yielded the 18 T cell receptor beta chains listed below, sequenced in a study of T cell clusters in autoimmune cytopenias. Multiplex touch-down PCR amplified TRB using TRB-A and TRB-B pools in one tube. From the multiplex PCR reads, TCRdb lists one entry per CDR3 protein and no DNA. The table lists around 8,000 distinct CDR3 sequences. Tens of thousands of genome equivalents of blood DNA were amplified for TRB. Sequencing was carried out using peripheral blood. The receptors come from a human donor with an autoimmune cytopenia or autoimmune hepatitis (not recorded which).

The rearrangement links TRBV7-9 to TRBJ2-3. Germline-derived CDR1 and CDR2 are SEHNR and FQNEAQ (reference sequence). The CDR3 is 14 amino acids. CDR3 loop: CASSKEQGTDTQYF.

According to its frequency, this clonotype is medium-sized (0.01 to 0.1%). CDR3: CASSWEGAGTNEKLFF. The chain links TRBV7-9 to TRBJ1-4; TCRdb's D gene call, TRBD1, goes unchecked for lack of DNA. Germline V gene sequence: CDR1 SEHNR, CDR2 FQNEAQ (reference sequence). The CDR3 runs 16 residues.

The chain joins TRBV27 to TRBJ2-1; checking the TCRdb D call of TRBD2 is not possible without DNA. This CDR3 has 19 amino acids. Germline CDR1 reads MNHEY; CDR2 reads SMNVEV (reference sequence). Here the CDR3 reads CASSLFSGEAYYSYNEQFF.

The V gene is TRBV6-5, the J gene TRBJ2-3; TCRdb indicates TRBD2, and absent DNA this call remains unverified. CDR1 is MNHEY, CDR2 SVGAGI, per germline. The CDR3 extends over 16 amino acids. This CDR3 reads CASSEALRTNRDTQYF.

This rearrangement joins TRBV7-9 to TRBJ2-1; TCRdb's D call of TRBD2 is untestable without DNA. Germline V gene sequence: CDR1 SEHNR, CDR2 FQNEAQ (reference sequence). The CDR3 has 13 residues. The CDR3 spells CASIKRGYNEQFF.

The chain has TRBV3-2 and TRBJ1-2. TRBV3-2 is described as a pseudogene. This CDR3 contains 12 residues. The CDR3 loop is CASAQGNYGYTF.

Considering frequency, this clonotype is medium-sized. The V gene is TRBV5-5, the J gene TRBJ2-7; TCRdb's D gene call, TRBD1, goes unchecked for lack of DNA. CDR3 length equals 12 residues. From germline, CDR1 is SGHKS and CDR2 YYEKEE (reference sequence). CDR3 amino acids: CASSLRDAEQYF.

The V and J genes are TRBV5-1 and TRBJ1-2; TCRdb proposes TRBD1, but this gene call is untestable without DNA. CDR3 size: 13 residues. From germline, CDR1 is SGHRS and CDR2 YFSETQ. CDR3: CASSFGGEYGYTF.

The chain employs TRBV21-1 and TRBJ1-2; the TCRdb D gene call, TRBD1, has no DNA to confirm it. TRBV21-1 is designated a pseudogene. There are 17 residues in the CDR3. CDR3 protein: CASSREVQGSLCYGYTF.

This clonotype is medium-sized by frequency. The J gene is TRBJ1-1, the V gene TRBV18. CDR1 is KGHSH and CDR2 is LQKENI in the germline V gene. The CDR3 totals 15 residues. CDR3 residues: CASSPSFLGNTEAFF.

This sequence joins TRBV5-1 and TRBJ1-2; TCRdb calls TRBD1, which cannot be checked without DNA. The CDR3 is 15 amino acids. Germline assignment: CDR1 SGHRS and CDR2 YFSETQ. The CDR3 loop is CASIRRPGEFAGYTF.

This clonotype is identified as medium-sized from frequency. The chain combines TRBV6-5 with TRBJ2-2; TCRdb's D call, TRBD2, is unchecked because there is no DNA. The germline V gene has CDR1 MNHEY and CDR2 SVGAGI. CDR3 size: 14 residues. The CDR3 loop is CASSPWEGPGELFF.

Frequency places this clonotype as medium-sized. This sequence joins TRBV28 and TRBJ2-5; TCRdb proposes TRBD1, but this gene call is untestable without DNA. The germline V gene encodes CDR1 MDHEN and CDR2 SYDVKM. The CDR3 has 15 residues. Here the CDR3 reads CASSSYDRGEETQYF.

The chain has TRBV2 and TRBJ2-4; the TCRdb call, TRBD1, lacks DNA for checking. Germline CDR1 is SNHLY and CDR2 is FYNNEI. The length of the CDR3 is 15 residues. CDR3 sequence: CASSEPPGPKDIQYF.

This clonotype is deemed medium-sized by its frequency. The chain uses TRBV27 and TRBJ2-7; TCRdb picks TRBD2, but there is no DNA to check that call. The CDR3 sequence is 13 residues long. CDR1 and CDR2 from the germline V gene are MNHEY and SMNVEV (reference sequence). This CDR3 is CASSLREAYEQYF.

The J gene is TRBJ2-4, the V gene TRBV7-2. Germline V gene sequence: CDR1 SGHTA, CDR2 FQGNSA. The CDR3 runs to 18 residues. CDR3 loop: CASSLVAFPQLAKNIQYF.

CDR3: CSVEDTVRGGANYGYTF. The chain employs TRBV29-1 and TRBJ1-2. Germline V gene lookup returns CDR1 SQVTM and CDR2 ANQGSEA. This CDR3 is 17 amino acids long.

This chain links TRBV25-1 with TRBJ1-6. Germline assignment: CDR1 MGHDK and CDR2 SYGVNS. This CDR3 region has 15 residues. Here the CDR3 reads CASSSLSSYNSPLHF.